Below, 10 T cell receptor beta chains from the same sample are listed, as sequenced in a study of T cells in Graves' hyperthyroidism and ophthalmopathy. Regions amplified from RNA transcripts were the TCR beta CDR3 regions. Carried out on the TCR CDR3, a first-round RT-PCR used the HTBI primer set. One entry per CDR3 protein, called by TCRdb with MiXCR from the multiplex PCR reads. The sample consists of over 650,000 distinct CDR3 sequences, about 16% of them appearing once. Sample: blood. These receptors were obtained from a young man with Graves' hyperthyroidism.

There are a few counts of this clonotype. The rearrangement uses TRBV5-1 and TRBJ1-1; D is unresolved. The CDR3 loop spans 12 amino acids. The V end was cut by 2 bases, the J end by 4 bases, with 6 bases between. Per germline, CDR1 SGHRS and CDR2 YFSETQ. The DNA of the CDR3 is TGCGCCAGCAGCTTCGAGGGCACTGAAGCTTTCTTT. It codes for CASSFEGTEAFF.

CDR3 region: CASRSSRVNEQFF. For the CDR3, the DNA is TGTGCCAGTAGATCTTCCCGGGTTAATGAGCAGTTCTTC. The J gene is TRBJ2-1, the V gene TRBV19; D unresolved. CDR1 and CDR2 from the germline V gene are LNHDA and SQIVND (reference sequence). There are 13 residues in the CDR3. The V and J ends lost 6 bases and 7 bases respectively, with 13 bases between them.

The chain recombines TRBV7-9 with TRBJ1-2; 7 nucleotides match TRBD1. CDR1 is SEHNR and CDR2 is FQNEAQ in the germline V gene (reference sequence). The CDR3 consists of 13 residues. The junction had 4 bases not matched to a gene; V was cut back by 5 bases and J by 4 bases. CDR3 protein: CASSEKGAYGYTF. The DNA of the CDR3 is TGTGCCAGCAGCGAAAAGGGGGCCTATGGCTACACCTTC.

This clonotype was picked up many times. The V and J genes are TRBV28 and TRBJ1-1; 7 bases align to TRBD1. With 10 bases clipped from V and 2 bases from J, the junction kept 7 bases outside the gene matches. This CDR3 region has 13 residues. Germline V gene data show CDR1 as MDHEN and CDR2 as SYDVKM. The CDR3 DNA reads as TGTGCCAACCGTTGGACAGGTAACACTGAAGCTTTCTTT. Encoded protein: CANRWTGNTEAFF.

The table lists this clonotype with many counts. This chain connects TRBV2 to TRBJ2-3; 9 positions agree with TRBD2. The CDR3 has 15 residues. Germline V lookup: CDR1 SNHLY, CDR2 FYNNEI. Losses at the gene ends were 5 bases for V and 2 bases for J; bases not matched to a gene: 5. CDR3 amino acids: CASSPLAGPTDTQYF. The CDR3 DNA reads TGTGCCAGCAGTCCGCTAGCGGGACCCACAGATACGCAGTATTTT.

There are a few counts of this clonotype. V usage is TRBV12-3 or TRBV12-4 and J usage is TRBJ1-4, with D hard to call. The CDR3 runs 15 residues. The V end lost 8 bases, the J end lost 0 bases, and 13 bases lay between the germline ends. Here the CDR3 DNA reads TGTGCCAGCGGGCTGTGGATTGCAACTAATGAAAAACTGTTTTTT. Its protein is CASGLWIATNEKLFF.

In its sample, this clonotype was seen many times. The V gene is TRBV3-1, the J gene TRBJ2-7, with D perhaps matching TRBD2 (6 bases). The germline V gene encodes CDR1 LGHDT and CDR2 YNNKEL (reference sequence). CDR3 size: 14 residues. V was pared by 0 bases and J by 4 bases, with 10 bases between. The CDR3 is CASSQDTGVYEQYF. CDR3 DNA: TGTGCCAGCAGCCAAGATACGGGAGTGTACGAGCAGTACTTC.

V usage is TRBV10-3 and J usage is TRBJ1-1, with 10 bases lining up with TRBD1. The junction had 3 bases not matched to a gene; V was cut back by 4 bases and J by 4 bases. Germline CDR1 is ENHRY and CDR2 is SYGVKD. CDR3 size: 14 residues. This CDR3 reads CAISGDRGITEAFF. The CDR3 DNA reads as TGTGCCATCAGTGGGGACAGGGGTATCACTGAAGCTTTCTTT.

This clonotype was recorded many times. The CDR3 DNA follows: TGTGCCAGCAGCTCGATGGAGCGTACTGAAGCTTTCTTT. Translated, it gives CASSSMERTEAFF. J is TRBJ1-1 and V is TRBV7-9; D unresolved. The V and J ends lost 4 bases and 5 bases respectively, with 11 bases between them. Germline CDR1 and CDR2: SEHNR and FQNEAQ (reference sequence). The CDR3 has 13 amino acids.

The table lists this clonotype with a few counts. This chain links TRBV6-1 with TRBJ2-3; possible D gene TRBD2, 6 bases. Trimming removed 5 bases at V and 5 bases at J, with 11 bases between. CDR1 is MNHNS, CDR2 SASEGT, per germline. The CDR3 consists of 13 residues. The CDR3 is CASSPGEVDTQYF. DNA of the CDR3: TGTGCCAGCAGTCCGGGGGAAGTAGATACGCAGTATTTT.